At least ten counts were recorded for the clone carrying this TCR beta chain. Its specificity is not known. This sample was included in a study of neurological immune-mediated disorders. Study-wide context: Relapsing-remitting disease affected some 31, and secondary progressive 3, of about 34 multiple sclerosis patients.

Findings of the study overall: HTLV-1-associated myelopathy ranked highest for TCR clonal expansion and multiple sclerosis lowest, beneath healthy controls.

5'RACE with 10-nucleotide random UMIs produced the cDNA. TCRdb itself ran the 5' RACE reads through MiXCR, one entry per CDR3 protein. Of about 120,000 distinct CDR3 sequences in the sample, more than 2.5% were seen once. Germline trimming cut 4 bases from V and 4 bases from J; bases unmatched to any gene: 8. This CDR3 region has 15 residues. Per the germline V gene, CDR1 is SGHRS and CDR2 is YFSETQ. Specimen: PBMCs. This chain connects TRBV5-1 to TRBJ1-2; TRBD1 aligns across 9 bases. This clonotype originated in a woman younger than 45 with multiple sclerosis. The CDR3 DNA follows: TGCGCCAGCAGCGTGGGACAGGGAAGTTCCTATGGCTACACCTTC. The encoded protein is CASSVGQGSSYGYTF.